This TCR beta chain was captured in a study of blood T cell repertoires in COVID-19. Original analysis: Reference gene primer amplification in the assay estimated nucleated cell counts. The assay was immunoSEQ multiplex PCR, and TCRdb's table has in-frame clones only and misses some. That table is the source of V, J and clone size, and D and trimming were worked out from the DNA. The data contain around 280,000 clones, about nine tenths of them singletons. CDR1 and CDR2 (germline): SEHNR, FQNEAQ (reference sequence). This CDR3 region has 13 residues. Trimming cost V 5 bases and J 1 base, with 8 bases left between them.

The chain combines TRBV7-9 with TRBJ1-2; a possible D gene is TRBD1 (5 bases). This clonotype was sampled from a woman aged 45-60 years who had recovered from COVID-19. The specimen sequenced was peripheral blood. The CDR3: CASSRGFNYGYTF. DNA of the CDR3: TGTGCCAGCAGCCGGGGGTTTAACTATGGCTACACCTTC.